Sequencing of this T cell receptor beta chain was carried out in a study of molecular identifiers for immune sequencing clone quantification. Naive CD8 T cell sorting was performed on the CD8+CD4-CCR7+CD45RA+ phenotype. Via MiXCR, TCRdb re-called the PCR reads, giving one row per CDR3 protein. The table lists 550,000 to 750,000 distinct CDR3 sequences, just under 20% of them singletons, with 0.85% in the top ten. The clonotype was recovered from a human donor in good health. Some libraries in this study had Jurkat cell RNA spiked in. Sequenced: naive CD8+ T cells from blood, with Jurkat cell RNA spiked in. Sample subset: FACS-sorted CD8+CD4-CCR7+CD45RA+ naive T cells.

The CDR3: CASREPTGMRSGLFF. The CDR3 nucleotides read TGTGCCAGCAGGGAACCGACAGGGATGAGATCGGGACTGTTTTTT. The chain carries TRBV2 and TRBJ1-4; 7 nucleotides align to TRBD1. The CDR3 covers 15 residues. The V and J ends lost 6 bases and 13 bases, in that order; junction bases with no gene match: 17. Germline values: CDR1 SNHLY, CDR2 FYNNEI. Supplemented by reference TRBV2 and TRBJ1-4, the full variable domain reads EPEVTQTPSHQVTQMGQEVILRCVPISNHLYFYWYRQILGQKVEFLVSFYNNEISEKSEIFDDQFSVERPDGSNFTLKIRSTKLEDSAMYFCASREPTGMRSGLFFGSGTQLSVL.